This T cell receptor (beta chain) came from a study of graft-versus-host responses after intestinal transplantation (dated by TCRdb to the early 2020s). In terms of the full investigation: The transplants that recipients got were multivisceral, liver-intestinal, or isolated intestinal. Every recipient was given anti-thymocyte globulin induction, then maintenance tacrolimus and steroids for 2 to 4 years. After intestinal transplantation, graft-versus-host and host-versus-graft alloreactive T cell clones in the graft, circulation and bone marrow were tracked using bulk TCR-beta CDR3 sequencing. To identify alloreactive clones, pre-transplant mixed lymphocyte reaction products were sequenced and then compared with unstimulated pre-transplant donor and recipient T cells. The cohort enrolled about two dozen intestinal transplant recipients, one of whom was a retransplant, and a few patients without pretransplant specimens were excluded. Donor T cell macrochimerism was defined as a peak of at least 4% donor T cells among recipient peripheral blood mononuclear cells. Instead of going to the commercial service, samples from a few later patients were sequenced in-house on an Illumina MiSeq and processed with MiXCR.

The library was produced with the immunoSEQ multiplex PCR assay. For most patients, genomic DNA was isolated with the Qiagen DNeasy Blood and Tissue Kit and sent frozen to Adaptive Biotechnologies for TCR sequencing. For most patients, genomic DNA was subjected to high-throughput TCR-beta CDR3 sequencing by Adaptive Biotechnologies. The original pipeline was this. Adaptive's ImmunoSEQ software was the source of the TCR sequencing data for 15 to 20 patients, while a few other patients were processed with MiXCR and VDJtools. To correct CD4 versus CD8 sorting errors, any sequence found in both subsets at a frequency ratio below 5:1 was removed. CDR3 nucleotide sequences shared between donor and recipient were removed because their origin could not be assigned. At least 2-fold expansion over unstimulated cells and a minimum CFSE-low frequency of 0.002% (template counts) or 0.001% (read counts) were required for clones to be classified as alloreactive. Clones were considered mappable if detected in sequenced pre-transplant spleen, lymph node, or MLR CFSE-low populations of the donor or recipient. The cumulative frequency of alloreactive clones was calculated as a percentage of all sequences, weighted by copy number. TCRdb took this table from immuneACCESS and kept in-frame rearrangements with V and J called. Such tables lack part of the clones; where checked against another copy, unresolved V genes explain under half of the gap, and the rest is unexplained. The D gene and trimming were derived from the DNA, and the V and J assignments and clone size from that table. Recorded for this sample are more than 100,000 clones; 85% to 95% of them occurred a single time. The ten most abundant clones make up around 3% of the sample.

The paper as a whole reports these results and caveats: The conclusions were limited by the relatively low number and heterogeneity of the intestinal transplant patients. High GvH to HvG T cell clonal ratios were observed in the allografts of patients with donor T cell macrochimerism. GvH clones were found in recipient bone marrow, and some of the GvH clones appeared earlier in ileal mucosa or blood, which is consistent with an intestinal mucosal origin. Peak levels of circulating GvH clones were associated with declines in HvG clones early after transplant.

CDR1 MNHEY and CDR2 SMNVEV are derived from the germline V gene (reference sequence). CDR3 length: 14 amino acids, cysteine to phenylalanine. The kept DNA is CDR3 alone, 42 bases in frame from the first base. Trimming removed 4 bases from V and 0 bases from J, leaving 10 bases between the germline ends. What this sample's time point label stands for: cells obtained before transplantation from donor or recipient. CD3+CD4+ and CD3+CD8+ populations were FACS-sorted from unstimulated pre-transplant donor and recipient cells taken from spleen or lymph nodes. In regard to this clone: What antigen it recognizes has not been identified. Per-base qualities were not stored, and no clone one base away is much larger.

The chain couples TRBV27 to TRBJ2-7; a tentative D match to TRBD1 spans 5 bases. The sequenced sample was unstimulated CD8+ T cells sorted from spleen or lymph node cells, obtained before intestinal transplant. This clonotype originated in a human donor who received an intestinal transplant. CDR3 region: CASSSNGASYEQYF. The DNA sequence is given as TGTGCCAGCAGTTCCAATGGGGCCTCCTACGAGCAGTACTTC.